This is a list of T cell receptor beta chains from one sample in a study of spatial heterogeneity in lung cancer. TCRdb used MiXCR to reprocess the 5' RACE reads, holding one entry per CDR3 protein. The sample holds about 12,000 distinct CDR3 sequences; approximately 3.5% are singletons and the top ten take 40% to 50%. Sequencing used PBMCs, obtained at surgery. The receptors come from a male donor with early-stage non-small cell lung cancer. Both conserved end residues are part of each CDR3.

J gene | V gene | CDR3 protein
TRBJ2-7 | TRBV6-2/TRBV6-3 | CASLRTTSYEQYF
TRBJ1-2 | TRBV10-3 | CAISESARAGGYTF
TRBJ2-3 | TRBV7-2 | CASSLRQGGRTDTQYF
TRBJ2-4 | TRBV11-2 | CASSDVGREAKNIQYF
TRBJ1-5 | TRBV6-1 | CASRETGPSNQPQHF
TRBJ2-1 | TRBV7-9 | CASSPRGSVYNEQFF
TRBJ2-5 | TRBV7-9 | CASSRFGSGTQYF
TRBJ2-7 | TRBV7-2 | CASSPGVGYEQYF
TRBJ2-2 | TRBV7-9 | CASSLSGANTGELFF
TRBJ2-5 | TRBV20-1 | CSAGQGVEGTQYF
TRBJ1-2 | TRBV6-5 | CASRTQGVYGYGYTF
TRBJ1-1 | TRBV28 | CASSLVWGRGQAEAFF
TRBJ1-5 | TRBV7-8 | CASSTGTGGNQPQHF
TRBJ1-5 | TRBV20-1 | CSAREWVGQPQHF
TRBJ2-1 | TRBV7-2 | CALGQPYNEQFF
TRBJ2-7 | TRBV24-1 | CATSDLRGLRDESYEQYF
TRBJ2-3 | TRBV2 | CASSGPSGGVELITDTQYF
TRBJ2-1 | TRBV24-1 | CATSDGDSSYNEQFF
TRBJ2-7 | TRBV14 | CASSQAPGNYEQYF
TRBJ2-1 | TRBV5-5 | CASSSGSLGGFF
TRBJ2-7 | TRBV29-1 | CSAAGLSSYEQYF
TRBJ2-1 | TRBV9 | CASSVEGGRGDEQFF
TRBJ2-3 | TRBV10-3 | CAIKKETGTDTQYF
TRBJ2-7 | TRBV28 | CASSFTQRLAITYEQYF
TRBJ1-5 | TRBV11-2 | CASSLGQYSNQPQHF
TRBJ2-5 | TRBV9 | CASSPLLDNEGTQYF
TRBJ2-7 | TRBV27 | CASSPYPGSYEQYF
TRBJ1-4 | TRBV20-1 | CSAPSGWDNEKLFF
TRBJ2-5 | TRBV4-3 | CASSQGDRVGTQYF
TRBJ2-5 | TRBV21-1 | CASSRVTGTETAWGTQYF
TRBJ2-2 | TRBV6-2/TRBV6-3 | CASSYYRGGRNTGELFF
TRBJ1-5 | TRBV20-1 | CSARPRGEGRTQHF
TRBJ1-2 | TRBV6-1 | CASSYTGSYGYTF
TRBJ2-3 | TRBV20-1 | CSASTGVDTQYF
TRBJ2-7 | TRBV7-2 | CASMPGLANYEQYF
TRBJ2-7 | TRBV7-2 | CASTTPWSSYEQYF
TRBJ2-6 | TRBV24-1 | CATSDPKTGANVLTF
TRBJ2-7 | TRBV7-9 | CASSWGLGSSPYEQYF
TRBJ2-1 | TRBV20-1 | CSARSGNEQFF
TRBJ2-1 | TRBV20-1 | CSARAQGGGSYNEQFF
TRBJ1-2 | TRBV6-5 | CASSSPNRARYGYTF
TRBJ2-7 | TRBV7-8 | CASSPALEQYF
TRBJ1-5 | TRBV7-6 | CASSLSPFLGRNQPQHF
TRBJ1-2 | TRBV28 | CASGRGVSTF
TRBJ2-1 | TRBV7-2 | CASRGVGYNEQFF
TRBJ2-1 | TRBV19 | CASSIAGGGYNEQFF
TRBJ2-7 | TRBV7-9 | CASSRREAYEQYF
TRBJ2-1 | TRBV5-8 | CASSFHRGAYNEQFF
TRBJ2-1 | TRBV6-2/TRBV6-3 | CASSQGQGLHNEQFF
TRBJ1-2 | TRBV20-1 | CSARVPDRGQGYTF
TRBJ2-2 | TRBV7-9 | CASSLGGVNTGELFF
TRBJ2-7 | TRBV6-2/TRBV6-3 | CASSYTPGSGRSYEQYF
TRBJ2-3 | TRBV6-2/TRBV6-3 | CASRLHTDTQYF
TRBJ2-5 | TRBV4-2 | CASSPVSSGQETQYF
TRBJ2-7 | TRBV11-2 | CASSLGESSVYEQYF